One sample yielded the 17 T cell receptor beta chains listed below, sequenced in a study of T cells in Graves' hyperthyroidism and ophthalmopathy. TCR beta CDR3 sequences were amplified from RNA transcripts. HTBI primers were the set used in a first-round RT-PCR of the TCR CDR3. One entry per CDR3 protein results from TCRdb running MiXCR on the multiplex PCR reads. The sample lists 200,000 to 250,000 distinct CDR3 sequences; about 24% were seen once. Sequenced: blood. These receptors were taken from a woman in her 40s with Graves' ophthalmopathy.

This clonotype has just a few counts. The V gene is TRBV19, the J gene TRBJ2-2; D remains ambiguous. Trimming stripped 3 bases from V and 5 bases from J, with 4 bases between. The CDR3 length is 12 residues. Germline CDR1 and CDR2: LNHDA and SQIVND (reference sequence). The CDR3 is CASSILTGELFF. CDR3 sequence (DNA): TGTGCCAGTAGTATCCTTACCGGGGAGCTGTTTTTT.

This clonotype was recorded at least ten times. The chain has TRBV18 and TRBJ2-5; D ambiguous. Germline V gene lookup returns CDR1 KGHSH and CDR2 LQKENI. This CDR3 has 13 amino acids. Trimming removed 3 bases at V and 4 bases at J, with 9 bases between. CDR3 region: CASSPLVGETQYF. CDR3 in DNA: TGTGCCAGCTCACCGTTGGTGGGAGAGACCCAGTACTTC.

This clonotype was detected many times. V and J are TRBV10-2 and TRBJ1-5; 8 positions agree with TRBD1. CDR3 length: 14 amino acids. V lost 10 bases and J lost 3; bases outside the gene matches: 8. Germline V lookup: CDR1 WSHSY, CDR2 SAAADI. CDR3 nucleotide sequence: TGCGCCACTTCGGACAGGGCCTTCAATCAGCCCCAGCATTTT. This gives the protein CATSDRAFNQPQHF.

This clonotype was seen ten or more times. The chain has TRBV30 and TRBJ1-1, with D unresolved. Trimming removed 4 bases from V and 5 bases from J, with 8 bases in between. CDR1 is GTSNPN, CDR2 SVGIG, per germline (reference sequence). CDR3 length: 11 residues. DNA for the CDR3: TGTGCCTGGACCCCTAGGACTGAAGCTTTCTTT. Its protein product is CAWTPRTEAFF. The full variable domain, with the rest looked up from reference TRBV30 and TRBJ1-1, is SQTIHQWPATLVQPVGSPLSLECTVEGTSNPNLYWYRQAAGRGLQLLFYSVGIGQISSEVPQNLSASRPQDRQFILSSKKLLLSDSGFYLCAWTPRTEAFFGQGTRLTVV.

This clonotype was counted many times. V usage is TRBV13 and J usage is TRBJ2-7, with D perhaps TRBD2 (6 bases). Between the trimmed V and J ends, which lost 5 bases and 2 bases, there was a span of 13 bases. The germline V gene encodes CDR1 PRHDT and CDR2 FYEKMQ (reference sequence). The CDR3 has 14 residues. In DNA form, the CDR3 reads TGTGCCAGCAGCACAATGGGACTGACCTACGAGCAGTACTTC. Translation: CASSTMGLTYEQYF.

The table lists this clonotype with many counts. The chain employs TRBV29-1 and TRBJ2-7; D is uncertain. The ends were cut back, 3 bases at V and 2 bases at J, with 8 bases in the middle. The CDR3 is 12 amino acids. CDR1 SQVTM and CDR2 ANQGSEA come from the germline V gene. DNA of the CDR3: TGCAGCGTTGAGGCCAGCCCCTACGAGCAGTACTTC. This gives the protein CSVEASPYEQYF.

V gene TRBV12-3 or TRBV12-4 combines with J gene TRBJ2-4; either TRBD1 or TRBD2 may supply D (5 bases each). CDR3 length equals 14 residues. Trimming removed 6 bases from V and 9 bases from J, with 18 bases in between. The CDR3 protein is CASSPPRDGIIQYF. CDR3 coding DNA: TGTGCCAGCAGCCCCCCCCGGGACGGGATCATTCAGTACTTC.

The rearrangement links TRBV6-5 to TRBJ2-2; D is unclear. The CDR3 has 13 residues. The V gene's germline CDR1 is MNHEY and CDR2 SVGAGI. V gave up 4 bases and J gave up 5 bases, with 8 bases separating them. The CDR3: CASSLEETGELFF. CDR3 nucleotide sequence: TGTGCCAGCAGTTTAGAAGAGACCGGGGAGCTGTTTTTT.

There are many counts of this clonotype. This chain joins TRBV19 and TRBJ2-7; tentative D call: TRBD1 (6 bases). V gave up 5 bases and J gave up 2 bases, with 13 bases separating them. The CDR3 spans 14 residues. The germline gives CDR1 LNHDA, CDR2 SQIVND (reference sequence). For the CDR3, the DNA is TGTGCCAGTAGTTCGACAGGTTCCGCCTACGAGCAGTACTTC. Translation gives CASSSTGSAYEQYF.

The V call is TRBV6-4, the J call TRBJ1-6; possible D gene TRBD1, 5 bases. This CDR3 contains 14 residues. Trimming removed 6 bases from V and 5 bases from J, with 11 bases in between. Per germline, CDR1 MRHNA and CDR2 SNTAGT. CDR3 coding DNA: TGTGCCAGCAGGCGACAGTCGGATAATTCACCCCTCCACTTT. Protein product: CASRRQSDNSPLHF.

The V gene is TRBV3-1, the J gene TRBJ2-7; D is possibly TRBD1 (5 bases). V lost 1 base and J 1 base, leaving 8 bases between the germline ends. From germline, CDR1 is LGHDT and CDR2 YNNKEL (reference sequence). CDR3 length equals 14 residues. The chain's CDR3 is CASSQGGWSYEQYF. Here the CDR3 DNA reads TGTGCCAGCAGCCAAGGGGGCTGGTCCTACGAGCAGTACTTC.

This clonotype was detected many times. The chain recombines TRBV6-1 with TRBJ1-2; D might be TRBD1 (6 bases). Trimming stripped 6 bases from V and 4 bases from J, with 18 bases between. This CDR3 comprises 15 residues. Per germline, CDR1 MNHNS and CDR2 SASEGT. DNA for the CDR3: TGTGCCAGCAGCCCCTACAGGGATGGAGTCTATGGCTACACCTTC. Its translation is CASSPYRDGVYGYTF.

This clonotype was seen ten or more times. The V call is TRBV7-3, the J call TRBJ1-5, with D unresolved. The CDR3 sequence is 18 residues long. CDR1 and CDR2 (germline): SGHTA, FQGTGA. V was trimmed by 2 bases and J by 3 bases, leaving 20 bases between them. CDR3 sequence reads: CASSLFNSKAYINQPQHF. CDR3 bases: TGTGCCAGCAGCTTATTTAACAGCAAAGCGTATATCAATCAGCCCCAGCATTTT.

Ten or more counts support this clonotype. CDR3 coding DNA: TGTGCCAGCAGTTACGGACTAGCGGGAGGGGAGGAGACCCAGTACTTC. The encoded protein is CASSYGLAGGEETQYF. V is TRBV28 and J is TRBJ2-5, with TRBD2 matching over 15 bases. CDR1 and CDR2 from the germline V gene are MDHEN and SYDVKM. The V and J ends lost 4 bases and 5 bases, in that order; junction bases with no gene match: 5. This CDR3 comprises 16 residues.

The chain carries TRBV24-1 and TRBJ2-7; D gene uncertain. Germline CDR1 KGHDR, CDR2 SFDVKD. This CDR3 is 11 amino acids long. Trimming shortened V by 3 bases and J by 3 bases, and 2 bases separated the two germline ends. CDR3 nucleotide sequence: TGTGCCACCAGTGATGGCTACGAGCAGTACTTC. Encoded protein: CATSDGYEQYF.

This clonotype was detected many times. The CDR3 loop is CASFGANVLTF. CDR3 nucleotides: TGTGCCAGCTTCGGGGCCAACGTCCTGACTTTC. The J gene is TRBJ2-6, the V gene TRBV6-1, with D unclear. Deletions cut 8 bases from V and 4 bases from J, with 3 bases between. Germline V CDR1 and CDR2: MNHNS, SASEGT. The CDR3 loop spans 11 amino acids.

This clonotype occurred many times. The rearrangement uses TRBV29-1 and TRBJ1-2; no clear D gene. Trimming stripped 5 bases from V and 4 bases from J, with 14 bases between. Germline-derived CDR1 and CDR2 are SQVTM and ANQGSEA. CDR3 length: 13 amino acids. This chain's CDR3 is CSVPKGDSYGYTF. CDR3 DNA: TGCAGCGTTCCGAAGGGCGATTCCTATGGCTACACCTTC.